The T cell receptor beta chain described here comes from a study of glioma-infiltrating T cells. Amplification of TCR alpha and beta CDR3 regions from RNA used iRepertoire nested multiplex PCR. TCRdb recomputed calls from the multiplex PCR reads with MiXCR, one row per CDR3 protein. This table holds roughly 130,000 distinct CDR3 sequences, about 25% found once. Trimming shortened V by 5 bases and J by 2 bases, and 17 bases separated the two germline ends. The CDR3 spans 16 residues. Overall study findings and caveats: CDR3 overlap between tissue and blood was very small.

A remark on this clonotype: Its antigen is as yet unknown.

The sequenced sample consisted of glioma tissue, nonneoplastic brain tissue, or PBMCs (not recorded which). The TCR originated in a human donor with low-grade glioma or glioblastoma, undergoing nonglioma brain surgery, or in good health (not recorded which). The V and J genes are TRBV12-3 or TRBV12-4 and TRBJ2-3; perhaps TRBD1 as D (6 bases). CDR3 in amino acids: CASSHTGRSATDTQYF. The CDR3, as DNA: TGTGCCAGCAGTCATACAGGGAGATCAGCCACAGATACGCAGTATTTT.